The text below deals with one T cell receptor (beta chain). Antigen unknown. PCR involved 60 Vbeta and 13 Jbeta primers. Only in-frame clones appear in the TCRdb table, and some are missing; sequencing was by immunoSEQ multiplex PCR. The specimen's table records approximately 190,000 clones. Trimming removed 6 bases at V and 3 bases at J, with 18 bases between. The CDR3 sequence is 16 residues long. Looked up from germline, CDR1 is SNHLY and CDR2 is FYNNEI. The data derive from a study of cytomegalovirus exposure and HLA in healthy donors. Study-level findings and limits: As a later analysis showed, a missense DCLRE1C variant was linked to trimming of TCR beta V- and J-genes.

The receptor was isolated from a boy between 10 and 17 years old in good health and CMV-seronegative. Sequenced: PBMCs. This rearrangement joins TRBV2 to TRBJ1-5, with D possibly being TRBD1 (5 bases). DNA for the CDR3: TGTGCCAGCAGCATGACGGGGGTAGTTGTCAATCAGCCCCAGCATTTT. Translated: CASSMTGVVVNQPQHF.